The entry that follows covers one T cell receptor (beta chain) sequence. The CDR3 contains 17 residues. CDR1 is SGHVS and CDR2 is FNYEAQ in the germline V gene. V lost 1 base to trimming and J lost 2 bases, with 16 bases between them. The PCR had 60 Vbeta and 13 Jbeta primers. TCRdb's table, derived via immunoSEQ multiplex PCR, lists solely in-frame clones and lacks some. Of around 140,000 clones detected, about 79% appear once; the ten largest clones hold approximately 1.8%. This sample is drawn from a study of cytomegalovirus exposure and HLA in healthy donors. The origin of this receptor is a female donor in good health and CMV-seropositive. The sequenced material came from PBMCs. The chain recombines TRBV7-6 with TRBJ2-3; tentatively, D is TRBD1 (6 bases). The CDR3 spells CASSLVLGAQHTDTQYF. The CDR3 DNA sequence: TGTGCCAGCAGCTTAGTCTTGGGGGCGCAGCACACAGATACGCAGTATTTT.